The clone carrying this T cell receptor beta chain was picked up many times. Its antigen is not known. The sample belongs to a study of T cells in Graves' hyperthyroidism and ophthalmopathy. Study-wide results and limits: The model made its ophthalmopathy prediction, and onset followed a median around 6.9 months later.

Orbital computed tomography, thyroid ultrasound, serum thyroxine and TRAb, and clinical symptoms together informed the diagnoses. Amplified regions were TCR beta CDR3 sequences from RNA transcripts. A first-round RT-PCR of the TCR CDR3 used the HTBI primer set. TCRdb ran MiXCR on the multiplex PCR reads and lists one entry per CDR3 protein. The table has approximately 410,000 distinct CDR3 sequences, over 12% seen once. Trimming cost V 6 bases and J 6 bases, with 18 bases left between them. In germline, CDR1 is MNHEY, CDR2 SVGEGT. The CDR3 covers 14 residues. The specimen was blood. This chain links TRBV6-2 or TRBV6-3 with TRBJ2-7, with unresolved D. This clonotype originated in a man aged 18 to 29 with Graves' ophthalmopathy. The CDR3 protein is CASSTSRRFSEQYF. DNA for the CDR3: TGTGCCAGCAGCACCTCCCGGCGGTTCTCCGAGCAGTACTTC.